This T cell receptor beta chain derives from a study of blood T cell repertoires in COVID-19. Sequencing was performed with immunoSEQ multiplex PCR; in TCRdb, only in-frame clones are kept and a portion is missing. The data hold around 210,000 clones, with around 84% observed a single time. The CDR3 covers 16 residues. The V and J ends lost 0 bases and 0 bases, in that order; junction bases with no gene match: 2. Germline assignment: CDR1 SGDLS and CDR2 YYNGEE. The rearrangement joins TRBV9 to TRBJ2-2, with TRBD2 identical over 7 bases. Sequences were obtained from peripheral blood. This sequence was found in a human donor in a cohort sampled during active COVID-19. The CDR3 loop reads CASSVGGRANTGELFF. The CDR3 bases are TGTGCCAGCAGCGTAGGTGGGAGGGCGAACACCGGGGAGCTGTTTTTT.